This TCR beta chain was sequenced during a study of cytomegalovirus exposure and HLA in healthy donors. For the study at large: Early released data had tens of millions of unique TCRs, all coming from HLA-typed donors.

The CDR3 contains 16 residues. Losses at the gene ends were 5 bases for V and 3 bases for J; bases not matched to a gene: 11. The germline V gene encodes CDR1 SQVTM and CDR2 ANQGSEA. A remark on this clone: Antigen specificity is unknown.

Broader study findings: A link between a missense DCLRE1C variant and TCR beta V- and J-gene trimming emerged from a later analysis. Earlier analysis found most TCR beta V segments productive about 87% or about 30% of the time. A later analysis reportedly identified an Asian-associated ancestry cluster as carrying fewer N-insertions than the approximately 640-donor mean.

The PCR used 60 Vbeta and 13 Jbeta primers. Assay used: immunoSEQ multiplex PCR; TCRdb lists only in-frame clones, some missing. The sample holds 150,000 to 200,000 clones, approximately 70% seen once. The sequencing input was PBMCs. The V and J genes are TRBV29-1 and TRBJ2-4, with 9 bases fitting TRBD2. The clonotype originates from a young woman in good health and CMV-seropositive. CDR3 DNA sequence: TGCAGCGTTTCCCTTACGGCGGGGGGGATCAAAAACATTCAGTACTTC. Its translation is CSVSLTAGGIKNIQYF.